These 29 T cell receptor beta chains came from one sample sequenced in a study of cytomegalovirus exposure and HLA in healthy donors. The PCR used 60 Vbeta and 13 Jbeta primers. The repertoire was sequenced with immunoSEQ multiplex PCR; TCRdb's copy has only in-frame clones and lacks some. The sample consists of over 200,000 clones, 78% of them appearing once. Specimen: PBMCs. These TCRs come from a male donor in good health and CMV-seronegative.

The chain employs TRBV6-5 and TRBJ1-3, with D hard to call. Looked up from germline, CDR1 is MNHEY and CDR2 is SVGAGI. CDR3 length: 15 amino acids. V lost 0 bases, J lost 4 bases, and 10 bases lay in between. CDR3 amino acids: CASSYSLTSGNTIYF. The CDR3 coding sequence is TGTGCCAGCAGTTACTCGTTGACTTCGGGAAACACCATATATTTT.

V is TRBV19 and J is TRBJ1-5, with D possibly being TRBD1 (6 bases). The CDR3 covers 13 residues. CDR1 is LNHDA, CDR2 SQIVND, per germline (reference sequence). Trimming took 9 bases from V and 7 from J, leaving 16 bases between them. CDR3 sequence: CASLSQGKQPQHF. CDR3 bases: TGTGCCAGCCTTTCACAGGGTAAGCAGCCCCAGCATTTT. Based on the CDR3 plus reference TRBV19 and TRBJ1-5, the full variable domain is DGGITQSPKYLFRKEGQNVTLSCEQNLNHDAMYWYRQDPGQGLRLIYYSQIVNDFQKGDIAEGYSVSREKKESFPLTVTSAQKNPTAFYLCASLSQGKQPQHFGDGTRLSIL.

V and J are TRBV28 and TRBJ2-1; tentative D call: TRBD2 (6 bases). V lost 4 bases, J lost 5 bases, and 33 bases lay in between. This CDR3 has 21 amino acids. In germline, CDR1 is MDHEN, CDR2 SYDVKM. The CDR3 reads CASSSISGTDILSGADNEQFF. The CDR3, as DNA: TGTGCCAGCAGTTCGATCTCCGGGACGGATATACTTAGCGGAGCAGACAATGAGCAGTTCTTC.

About this clone itself: Here the CDR3 omits its conserved ending phenylalanine or tryptophan, so a read error is the likely source. The chain carries TRBV18 and TRBJ1-2, with 7 positions matching TRBD1. With 3 bases clipped from V and 0 bases from J, the junction kept 1 base outside the gene matches. CDR1 KGHSH and CDR2 LQKENI come from the germline V gene. The CDR3 loop spans 14 amino acids. The CDR3 DNA reads TGTGCCAGCTCACCGGACAGGACTAACTATGGCTACACCCTC. Amino acids: CASSPDRTNYGYTL.

This chain links TRBV5-1 with TRBJ2-7, with D possibly being TRBD2 (5 bases). Germline V gene data show CDR1 as SGHRS and CDR2 as YFSETQ. V dropped 3 bases and J dropped 2 bases, with 15 bases sitting between them. CDR3 length: 15 residues. CDR3 bases: TGCGCCAGCAGCTCGGCGGGCCTTGGCGCCTACGAGCAGTACTTC. Its translation is CASSSAGLGAYEQYF.

CDR3 sequence (DNA): TGTGCCAGCTCACCCCCGTCTCTAGCGGGTATCGAGCAGTACTTC. The encoded protein is CASSPPSLAGIEQYF. The chain couples TRBV18 to TRBJ2-7; 8 nucleotides align to TRBD2. CDR1 and CDR2 from the germline V gene are KGHSH and LQKENI. V trimming: 3 bases; J trimming: 6 bases; junction bases outside the gene matches: 10. This CDR3 region has 15 residues.

The J gene is TRBJ1-1, the V gene TRBV10-2; a weak D match, TRBD1 (6 bases). The V gene's germline CDR1 is WSHSY and CDR2 SAAADI. The CDR3 is 14 residues long. The V end was cut by 3 bases, the J end by 4 bases, with 12 bases between. CDR3 loop: CASSERGASTEAFF. In nucleotides, the CDR3 is TGCGCCAGCAGTGAACGGGGGGCCTCCACTGAAGCTTTCTTT.

J is TRBJ1-5 and V is TRBV1; TRBD1, as called in the table, went unchecked against the DNA. TRBV1 is a pseudogene locus. The CDR3 sequence is 15 residues long. The CDR3 loop is CTSLNRAESNQPQHF. In nucleotides, the CDR3 is TGCACCAGCCTAAACAGGGCAGAAAGCAATCAGCCCCAGCATTTT.

The chain employs TRBV5-5 and TRBJ1-1; unclear D gene. Looked up from germline, CDR1 is SGHKS and CDR2 is YYEKEE (reference sequence). This CDR3 has 13 residues. V gave up 4 bases and J gave up 4 bases, with 11 bases separating them. This CDR3 is CASSTSRVTEAFF. DNA of the CDR3: TGTGCCAGCAGCACCTCTCGGGTCACTGAAGCTTTCTTT.

V is TRBV11-1 and J is TRBJ2-7; D unclear. V gave up 2 bases and J gave up 6 bases, with 11 bases separating them. The CDR3 runs to 13 residues. Germline V gene sequence: CDR1 SGHAT, CDR2 FQDESV (reference sequence). For the CDR3, the DNA is TGTGCCAGCAGCTTATCTCAGGCCTCCGAGCAGTACTTC. Translated, it gives CASSLSQASEQYF.

V is TRBV25-1 and J is TRBJ2-7; 7 bases fit TRBD2. V dropped 1 base and J dropped 3; count of bases not matched to a gene: 6. CDR1 and CDR2 from the germline V gene are MGHDK and SYGVNS. CDR3 size: 15 residues. As DNA, the CDR3 is TGTGCCAGCAGTGAATGGGGGGGTTCTCACTACGAGCAGTACTTC. Encoded protein: CASSEWGGSHYEQYF.

This clone has only one observation. Relative to the germline gene, one junction end is altered; a read error may explain this. The CDR3 DNA sequence: TGCGCCAGCAGCCAAGATAGCGACTTAAAAGAGTCCCAGTACTTC. It encodes CASSQDSDLKESQYF. The genes are TRBV4-1 and TRBJ2-5, with D perhaps matching TRBD2 (5 bases). This CDR3 spans 15 amino acids. Germline V CDR1 and CDR2: MGHRA, YSYEKL.

The V gene is TRBV29-1, the J gene TRBJ2-5; TRBD2 matches 8 bases. J was trimmed by 5 bases and V by 7 bases; bases with no gene match: 21. This CDR3 is built from 17 residues. Germline V gives CDR1 SQVTM, CDR2 ANQGSEA. In DNA, the CDR3 is TGCAGCGCCGACGACCCCCTGAGTAGCGGGATGATGGAGACCCAGTACTTC. Translation: CSADDPLSSGMMETQYF.

CDR3 DNA sequence: TGTGCCAGCAGCGTACTAGCGGGAGTCGGAAATGAGCAGTTCTTC. It encodes CASSVLAGVGNEQFF. The rearrangement joins TRBV6-1 to TRBJ2-1; 11 positions agree with TRBD2. The germline V gene encodes CDR1 MNHNS and CDR2 SASEGT. With 6 bases clipped from V and 7 bases from J, the junction kept 8 bases outside the gene matches. The CDR3 spans 15 residues.

V gene TRBV25-1 combines with J gene TRBJ1-3; 7 bases match TRBD1. Trimming cost V 6 bases and J 7 bases; bases outside gene matches: 6. Germline-derived CDR1 and CDR2 are MGHDK and SYGVNS. The CDR3 consists of 13 residues. In DNA form, the CDR3 reads TGTGCCAGCAGCCGGGACAGCGGTAACACCATATATTTT. Residues: CASSRDSGNTIYF.

The chain employs TRBV6-5 and TRBJ2-2; weak D call: TRBD2 (5 bases). The CDR3 extends over 13 amino acids. The V end lost 1 base, the J end lost 6 bases, and 6 bases lay between the germline ends. CDR1 is MNHEY and CDR2 is SVGAGI in the germline V gene. Here the CDR3 reads CASSYWRAGELFF. The DNA of the CDR3 is TGTGCCAGCAGTTACTGGCGGGCCGGGGAGCTGTTTTTT.

This chain uses TRBV9 with TRBJ2-7; D may be TRBD2 (6 bases). With 4 bases removed from V and 6 bases from J, the gap between germline ends came to 23 bases. The CDR3 totals 16 residues. Germline CDR1 SGDLS, CDR2 YYNGEE. The CDR3 nucleotides read TGTGCCAGCAGCCCCTCCTCGGGACTGGAACTTGGCGAGCAGTACTTC. It codes for CASSPSSGLELGEQYF.

The J gene is TRBJ1-3, the V gene TRBV30; 7 bases match TRBD1. CDR1 GTSNPN and CDR2 SVGIG come from the germline V gene (reference sequence). With V trimmed by 3 bases and J by 0 bases, 14 bases remained unmatched. CDR3 length equals 18 residues. The CDR3 protein is CAWRGRDRKPTSGNTIYF. The CDR3 DNA follows: TGTGCCTGGAGAGGGCGGGACAGAAAACCTACCTCTGGAAACACCATATATTTT.

This clone was counted a few times. The genes are TRBV2 and TRBJ1-5; D possibly corresponds to TRBD1 (5 bases). The CDR3 is 14 residues long. The germline V gene has CDR1 SNHLY and CDR2 FYNNEI. The V end lost 3 bases, the J end lost 7 bases, and 13 bases lay between the germline ends. The DNA for the CDR3 is TGTGCCAGCAGTGAGATGGGGCGCGGACAGCCCCAGCATTTT. Residues: CASSEMGRGQPQHF.

This clone was picked up a small number of times. The chain recombines TRBV7-9 with TRBJ1-4; 9 bases map to TRBD1. With 4 bases clipped from V and 7 bases from J, the junction kept 4 bases outside the gene matches. In germline, CDR1 is SEHNR, CDR2 FQNEAQ (reference sequence). The CDR3 extends over 14 amino acids. CDR3 amino acids: CASSWGQGTEKLFF. CDR3 in DNA: TGTGCCAGCAGCTGGGGACAGGGTACTGAAAAACTGTTTTTT.

This clone was observed a single time. The gene calls are TRBV19 and TRBJ1-3; possibly TRBD1 for D (5 bases). The length of the CDR3 is 15 residues. V was clipped by 4 bases and J by 0 bases, with 10 bases between them. Germline lookup yields CDR1 LNHDA and CDR2 SQIVND (reference sequence). In DNA form, the CDR3 reads TGTGCCAGTAGTACCCCAGGGTACTCTGGAAACACCATATATTTT. Translating gives CASSTPGYSGNTIYF.

This chain links TRBV2 with TRBJ2-3, with 12 bases aligning to TRBD2. J was trimmed by 3 bases and V by 6 bases; bases with no gene match: 7. The CDR3 totals 16 residues. Germline loops: CDR1 SNHLY, CDR2 FYNNEI. The CDR3 DNA reads TGTGCCAGCAGCGGGCTACTAGCGGGAGGAACAGATACGCAGTATTTT. Translating it yields CASSGLLAGGTDTQYF.

The rearrangement uses TRBV19 and TRBJ1-5; D call uncertain. In germline, CDR1 is LNHDA, CDR2 SQIVND (reference sequence). Trimming shortened V by 6 bases and J by 9 bases, and 12 bases separated the two germline ends. The CDR3 loop spans 12 amino acids. For the CDR3, the DNA is TGTGCCAGTAGCACTCTTGGCGGGCCCCAGCATTTT. This encodes CASSTLGGPQHF.

The chain has TRBV18 and TRBJ2-7, with 13 positions matching TRBD2. The CDR3 consists of 18 residues. Looked up from germline, CDR1 is KGHSH and CDR2 is LQKENI. V dropped 3 bases and J dropped 6; count of bases not matched to a gene: 14. CDR3 region: CASSPPGLAGIGVSEQYF. The CDR3 DNA reads as TGTGCCAGCTCACCCCCGGGACTAGCGGGGATAGGGGTAAGCGAGCAGTACTTC.

V and J are TRBV7-2 and TRBJ2-4; 9 bases fit TRBD2. After removal of 4 bases from V and 0 bases from J, the junction contained 7 bases not matched to a gene. The CDR3 is 17 residues long. Germline values: CDR1 SGHTA, CDR2 FQGNSA. The DNA for the CDR3 is TGTGCCAGCAGCTCCCCGTGGCGGGAGGGAGCCAAAAACATTCAGTACTTC. Its protein product is CASSSPWREGAKNIQYF.

This chain links TRBV18 with TRBJ2-5; TRBD1 aligns across 7 bases. After removal of 4 bases from V and 5 bases from J, the junction contained 4 bases not matched to a gene. The germline V gene encodes CDR1 KGHSH and CDR2 LQKENI. The CDR3 has 13 amino acids. This chain's CDR3 is CASSLGTVETQYF. Here the CDR3 DNA reads TGTGCCAGCTCACTGGGGACAGTTGAGACCCAGTACTTC. The full variable domain, with the rest looked up from reference TRBV18 and TRBJ2-5, is NAGVMQNPRHLVRRRGQEARLRCSPMKGHSHVYWYRQLPEEGLKFMVYLQKENIIDESGMPKERFSAEFPKEGPSILRIQQVVRGDSAAYFCASSLGTVETQYFGPGTRLLVL.

As to this clone: The sample holds other DNA sequences that translate to the same CDR3. J is TRBJ2-3 and V is TRBV27; no clear D. The V end was cut by 4 bases, the J end by 1 base, with 6 bases between. The CDR3 totals 13 residues. The germline gives CDR1 MNHEY, CDR2 SMNVEV (reference sequence). The CDR3 region has the DNA TGTGCCAGCAGTTGGTCGGGCACAGATACGCAGTATTTT. Its translation: CASSWSGTDTQYF.

J is TRBJ2-3 and V is TRBV27; D may be TRBD2 (6 bases). This CDR3 is built from 14 residues. Germline-derived CDR1 and CDR2 are MNHEY and SMNVEV (reference sequence). Between the trimmed V and J ends, which lost 3 bases and 8 bases, there was a span of 15 bases. The CDR3, as DNA: TGTGCCAGCAGTTTGACGACGGGAGCTGCTACGCAGTATTTT. It is translated as CASSLTTGAATQYF.

The rearrangement uses TRBV6-1 and TRBJ1-1; unclear D gene. The CDR3 is made up of 14 amino acids. The V end lost 2 bases, the J end lost 2 bases, and 9 bases lay between the germline ends. Looked up from germline, CDR1 is MNHNS and CDR2 is SASEGT. The CDR3 reads CASSESGLNTEAFF. In nucleotides, the CDR3 is TGTGCCAGCAGTGAAAGTGGTCTAAACACTGAAGCTTTCTTT.